The 23 T cell receptor beta chains given below trace back to one sample, sequenced in a study of graft-versus-host responses after intestinal transplantation. Produced via immunoSEQ multiplex PCR; TCRdb's table is partial and in-frame only. The top ten clones hold 0.55% to 0.85% of a sample with 11,000 to 15,000 clones, approximately 96% of them seen once. The specimen comprised PBMCs, sampled 9 days after transplant. These receptors were obtained from a human patient who received an intestinal transplant, so some T cells may come from the graft donor.

This clone was seen once. The chain links TRBV7-8 to TRBJ2-5, with TRBD1 matching 10 bases. The CDR3 spans 17 residues. Germline V lookup: CDR1 SGHVS, CDR2 FQNEAQ. The V gene end was trimmed by 3 bases and the J gene end by 2 bases; junction bases not matched to a gene: 9. The CDR3 bases are TGTGCCAGCAGCTTTGTGACAGGGGGCGACCAACAAGAGACCCAGTACTTC. Its translation is CASSFVTGGDQQETQYF.

The chain has TRBV6-5 and TRBJ2-3; D gene unclear. Trimming took 8 bases from V and 2 from J, leaving 8 bases between them. The CDR3 has 12 residues. Germline CDR1 MNHEY, CDR2 SVGAGI. CDR3 DNA sequence: TGTGCCAGCGGCTACGACACAGATACGCAGTATTTT. Encoded protein: CASGYDTDTQYF.

J is TRBJ2-2 and V is TRBV21-1; whether TRBD1, the table's D call, matches the DNA was not checked. TRBV21-1 is a documented pseudogene. This CDR3 is built from 17 residues. CDR3 nucleotides: TGTGCCAGCAGCACAGGACAAGTCTTCCGGAACACCGGGGAGCTGTTTTTT. Its translation: CASSTGQVFRNTGELFF.

The CDR3 bases are TGTGCCAGCAGTGGGGGCCGAAGTGAGCAGTTCTTC. The encoded protein is CASSGGRSEQFF. V and J are TRBV2 and TRBJ2-1; the D gene is possibly TRBD1 (5 bases). The germline CDR1 and CDR2 sequences are SNHLY and FYNNEI. V lost 4 bases, J lost 9 bases, and 10 bases lay in between. CDR3 size: 12 residues.

V usage is TRBV4-1 and J usage is TRBJ1-2; D not certain. With 6 bases removed from V and 0 bases from J, the gap between germline ends came to 20 bases. Germline V gives CDR1 MGHRA, CDR2 YSYEKL. The CDR3 loop spans 17 amino acids. In DNA, the CDR3 is TGCGCCAGCAGGCCGAGAACCCTGACCATTTCTAACTATGGCTACACCTTC. Its translation is CASRPRTLTISNYGYTF.

This clone was recorded once. This chain uses TRBV27 with TRBJ2-7; TRBD1 aligns across 10 bases. CDR3 length equals 12 residues. J was trimmed by 3 bases and V by 8 bases; bases with no gene match: 1. Germline CDR1 is MNHEY and CDR2 is SMNVEV (reference sequence). CDR3 loop: CASGQGGYEQYF. The CDR3 region has the DNA TGTGCCAGCGGACAGGGGGGCTACGAGCAGTACTTC.

Only one count was recorded for this clone. The J gene is TRBJ2-1, the V gene TRBV19; D ambiguous. CDR1 and CDR2 from the germline V gene are LNHDA and SQIVND (reference sequence). The V end was cut by 2 bases, the J end by 0 bases, with 5 bases between. The CDR3 is 14 amino acids. CDR3 sequence (DNA): TGTGCCAGTAGTATAAGTTTCTCCTACAATGAGCAGTTCTTC. It yields the protein CASSISFSYNEQFF.

The chain is built from TRBV7-8 and TRBJ1-1; D is ambiguous. The length of the CDR3 is 14 residues. Trimming shortened V by 0 bases and J by 1 base, and 6 bases separated the two germline ends. Germline CDR1 reads SGHVS; CDR2 reads FQNEAQ. The CDR3 sequence is CASSLAGSNTEAFF. DNA for the CDR3: TGTGCCAGCAGCTTAGCGGGGTCGAACACTGAAGCTTTCTTT. The complete variable domain, with remaining parts taken from reference TRBV7-8 and TRBJ1-1, reads GAGVSQSPRYKVAKRGQDVALRCDPISGHVSLFWYQQALGQGPEFLTYFQNEAQLDKSGLPSDRFFAERPEGSVSTLKIQRTQQEDSAVYLCASSLAGSNTEAFFGQGTRLTVV.

V is TRBV5-6 and J is TRBJ2-4, with TRBD2 as a possible D gene (6 bases). CDR1 and CDR2 from the germline V gene are SGHDT and YYEEEE. CDR3 size: 14 residues. The ends were cut back, 0 bases at V and 6 bases at J, with 10 bases in the middle. The CDR3 loop reads CASSLGGEPNIQYF. CDR3 sequence (DNA): TGTGCCAGCAGCTTGGGGGGGGAGCCAAACATTCAGTACTTC.

This chain uses TRBV5-4 with TRBJ1-3; D gene uncertain. Germline loops: CDR1 SGHNT, CDR2 YYREEE (reference sequence). Trimming shortened V by 7 bases and J by 0 bases, and 14 bases separated the two germline ends. The CDR3 has 15 residues. CDR3 residues: CASSFGANSGNTIYF. The CDR3 DNA follows: TGTGCCAGCTCTTTTGGCGCCAACTCTGGAAACACCATATATTTT.

This clone came up once. The chain is built from TRBV7-8 and TRBJ1-4, with a possible D match to TRBD1 (5 bases). Germline CDR1 and CDR2: SGHVS and FQNEAQ. V lost 5 bases to trimming and J lost 2 bases, with 12 bases between them. This CDR3 region has 15 residues. CDR3 loop: CASSRGWGTNEKLFF. The CDR3 bases are TGTGCCAGCAGCCGAGGGTGGGGGACTAATGAAAAACTGTTTTTT.

This chain uses TRBV11-3 with TRBJ2-1; D remains ambiguous. This CDR3 region has 13 residues. The V gene lost 1 base and the J gene lost 6 bases, with 7 bases spanning the gap. Germline CDR1 and CDR2: SGHNT and YENEEA. The CDR3 DNA sequence: TGTGCCAGCAGCTTAGGTGGTCCCAATGAGCAGTTCTTC. It is translated as CASSLGGPNEQFF. Full variable domain (rest looked up from reference TRBV11-3 and TRBJ2-1): EAGVVQSPRYKIIEKKQPVAFWCNPISGHNTLYWYLQNLGQGPELLIRYENEEAVDDSQLPKDRFSAERLKGVDSTLKIQPAELGDSAVYLCASSLGGPNEQFFGPGTRLTVL.

V gene TRBV19 combines with J gene TRBJ1-1, with D tentatively TRBD1 (5 bases). CDR1 is LNHDA, CDR2 SQIVND, per germline (reference sequence). Trimming removed 0 bases at V and 1 base at J, with 12 bases between. This CDR3 has 16 amino acids. The CDR3 region is CASSIEAGLANTEAFF. As DNA, the CDR3 is TGTGCCAGTAGTATAGAGGCAGGGCTGGCGAACACTGAAGCTTTCTTT.

This clone has a single count. The chain couples TRBV6-5 to TRBJ2-7; 9 nucleotides line up with TRBD2. V was pared by 2 bases and J by 6 bases, with 2 bases of the junction left unmatched. The length of the CDR3 is 13 residues. The germline V gene has CDR1 MNHEY and CDR2 SVGAGI. CDR3 sequence: CASSYSSGGEQYF. CDR3 nucleotides: TGTGCCAGCAGTTACAGTAGCGGGGGCGAGCAGTACTTC.

The chain recombines TRBV27 with TRBJ2-1, with D perhaps TRBD1 or TRBD2 (5 bases each). The ends were cut back, 2 bases at V and 9 bases at J, with 14 bases in the middle. The germline gives CDR1 MNHEY, CDR2 SMNVEV (reference sequence). The CDR3 sequence is 14 residues long. The CDR3 loop reads CASSLGGAVPEQFF. CDR3 DNA sequence: TGTGCCAGCAGTTTAGGGGGAGCGGTCCCTGAGCAGTTCTTC.

This clone was counted only a few times. V gene TRBV5-1 combines with J gene TRBJ2-3, with 7 bases identical to TRBD1. Germline V gene sequence: CDR1 SGHRS, CDR2 YFSETQ. V dropped 2 bases and J dropped 0; count of bases not matched to a gene: 3. The CDR3 spans 15 residues. DNA of the CDR3: TGCGCCAGCAGCTTACGACAGGGAAGCACAGATACGCAGTATTTT. Encoded protein: CASSLRQGSTDTQYF.

V gene TRBV5-1 combines with J gene TRBJ1-2; D remains ambiguous. This CDR3 region has 14 residues. The ends were cut back, 0 bases at V and 0 bases at J, with 6 bases in the middle. Looked up from germline, CDR1 is SGHRS and CDR2 is YFSETQ. Here the CDR3 DNA reads TGCGCCAGCAGCTTGGGGCAGGCTAACTATGGCTACACCTTC. Translated: CASSLGQANYGYTF.

V is TRBV5-1 and J is TRBJ2-7; D unresolved. Germline CDR1 is SGHRS and CDR2 is YFSETQ. This CDR3 comprises 14 residues. V lost 2 bases to trimming and J lost 3 bases, with 12 bases between them. The DNA for the CDR3 is TGCGCCAGCAGCTTTTGGGCAGAGGACTACGAGCAGTACTTC. This encodes CASSFWAEDYEQYF.

This chain links TRBV4-1 with TRBJ2-7; TRBD2 aligns across 14 bases. The V and J ends lost 1 base and 3 bases, in that order; junction bases with no gene match: 11. Germline V gene lookup returns CDR1 MGHRA and CDR2 YSYEKL. This CDR3 is built from 19 residues. The CDR3 sequence: CASSQVGSGLAGVVYEQYF. The CDR3 DNA reads as TGCGCCAGCAGCCAAGTGGGATCGGGACTAGCGGGAGTAGTCTACGAGCAGTACTTC.

The gene calls are TRBV25-1 and TRBJ1-2, with a tentative D call TRBD1 (6 bases). The CDR3 is 12 residues long. CDR1 is MGHDK, CDR2 SYGVNS, per germline. CDR3 sequence (DNA): TGTGCAACCGGAATGGGGGCGTGGGGCTACACCTTC. It encodes CATGMGAWGYTF.

The J gene is TRBJ2-3, the V gene TRBV7-3; maybe TRBD2 (5 bases). V was clipped by 2 bases and J by 14 bases, with 17 bases between them. This CDR3 region has 13 residues. Germline assignment: CDR1 SGHTA and CDR2 FQGTGA. The CDR3 region is CASSLCEAEVGYF. CDR3 nucleotide sequence: TGTGCCAGCAGCTTATGCGAAGCGGAGGTGGGGTATTTT.

This chain joins TRBV27 and TRBJ2-3; 10 positions agree with TRBD2. V was pared by 4 bases and J by 11 bases, with 15 bases of the junction left unmatched. Germline CDR1 reads MNHEY; CDR2 reads SMNVEV (reference sequence). The CDR3 length is 16 residues. The CDR3 coding sequence is TGTGCCAGCAGTTCCGGAGGACTAGCGGCCCGGGATGGGCAGTATTTT. Protein: CASSSGGLAARDGQYF.

The chain employs TRBV6-5 and TRBJ2-7; 8 bases are shared with TRBD1. V was clipped by 11 bases and J by 5 bases; unmatched bases: 11. Germline CDR1 reads MNHEY; CDR2 reads SVGAGI. The CDR3 loop spans 13 amino acids. CDR3 protein: CAASSQGVNEQYF. The CDR3 nucleotides read TGTGCCGCCTCGTCACAGGGGGTGAACGAGCAGTACTTC.